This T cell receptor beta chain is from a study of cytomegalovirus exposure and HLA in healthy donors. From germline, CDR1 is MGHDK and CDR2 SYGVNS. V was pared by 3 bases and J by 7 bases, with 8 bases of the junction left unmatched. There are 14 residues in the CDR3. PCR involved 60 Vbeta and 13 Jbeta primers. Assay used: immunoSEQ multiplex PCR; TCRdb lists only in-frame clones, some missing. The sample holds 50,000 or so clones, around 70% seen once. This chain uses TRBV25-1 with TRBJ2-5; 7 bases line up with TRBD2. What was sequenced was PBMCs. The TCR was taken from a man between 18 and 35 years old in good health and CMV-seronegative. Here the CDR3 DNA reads TGTGCCAGCAGTGACAGCGGGACGGGGGGGACCCAGTACTTC. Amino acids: CASSDSGTGGTQYF.